This passage covers 24 T cell receptor beta chains from one sample sequenced in a study of identical twins' blood T cells. TCRdb analysed the 5' RACE reads with MiXCR anew, one entry per CDR3 protein. The profile covers a few hundred thousand distinct CDR3 sequences, with roughly 31% appearing a single time and 5.5% to 6.5% taken by the ten largest. The source material was PBMCs. These receptors all come from a woman between 18 and 55 years old in good health.

A remark on this clonotype: One end of the junction is discordant with germline, which a read error may explain. J is TRBJ1-5 and V is TRBV12-3 or TRBV12-4, with D perhaps TRBD1 (5 bases). This CDR3 spans 13 amino acids. CDR3 DNA: TGTTCCAGCAGGGAAGGGGGCAATCAGCCCCAGCATTTT. It yields the protein CSSREGGNQPQHF.

This clonotype was observed a handful of times. The chain combines TRBV12-5 with TRBJ2-2; no reliable D call. Germline-derived CDR1 and CDR2 are LGHNT and FRNRAP. Trimming removed 2 bases at V and 3 bases at J, with 4 bases between. The CDR3 extends over 13 amino acids. The CDR3 loop reads CASGLMYTGELFF. CDR3 DNA sequence: TGTGCTAGTGGTTTGATGTACACCGGGGAGCTGTTTTTT.

This clonotype came up many times. This chain joins TRBV5-1 and TRBJ2-3; the D is unclear. Germline V gene lookup returns CDR1 SGHRS and CDR2 YFSETQ. This CDR3 has 16 residues. V gave up 0 bases and J gave up 6 bases, with 17 bases separating them. CDR3 protein: CASSLESVSLGDTQYF. In DNA form, the CDR3 reads TGCGCCAGCAGCTTGGAATCGGTGTCTCTAGGGGATACGCAGTATTTT.

This chain links TRBV10-2 with TRBJ2-7; 9 bases are shared with TRBD2. The J segment lost 2 bases and the V segment lost 7 bases, leaving 9 bases of the junction unmatched. Germline V gene sequence: CDR1 WSHSY, CDR2 SAAADI. The CDR3 extends over 15 amino acids. CDR3 DNA sequence: TGCGCCAGCACTCCCAGGGGCGGGAGGGCCTACGAGCAGTACTTC. Its protein is CASTPRGGRAYEQYF.

This clonotype appeared a few times. The J gene is TRBJ1-1, the V gene TRBV27, with a weak D call TRBD1 (5 bases). The CDR3 is made up of 14 amino acids. V was cut by 6 bases and J by 6 bases, with 17 bases left in between. Looked up from germline, CDR1 is MNHEY and CDR2 is SMNVEV (reference sequence). The CDR3 DNA follows: TGTGCCAGCAGCGTCGGGGGGGAAGGGGCTGAAGCTTTCTTT. It encodes CASSVGGEGAEAFF.

Many counts were recorded for this clonotype. The CDR3: CSVGQEYGYTF. CDR3 DNA sequence: TGCAGCGTTGGTCAAGAGTATGGCTACACCTTC. V is TRBV29-1 and J is TRBJ1-2, with D uncertain. The CDR3 has 11 amino acids. The germline CDR1 and CDR2 sequences are SQVTM and ANQGSEA. Trimming shortened V by 4 bases and J by 5 bases, and 8 bases separated the two germline ends.

There are a few counts of this clonotype. The chain couples TRBV7-6 to TRBJ1-4; D is unclear. V was pared by 2 bases and J by 2 bases, with 6 bases between. The V gene's germline CDR1 is SGHVS and CDR2 FNYEAQ. This CDR3 is 14 amino acids long. The CDR3 DNA is TGTGCCAGCAGCTTATCACAGACTAATGAAAAACTGTTTTTT. Its translation: CASSLSQTNEKLFF.

This clonotype was seen a handful of times. The rearrangement uses TRBV19 and TRBJ2-7; D uncertain. The CDR3 runs 14 residues. The germline gives CDR1 LNHDA, CDR2 SQIVND (reference sequence). V gave up 3 bases and J gave up 2 bases, with 11 bases separating them. The CDR3 protein is CASSMVPGAYEQYF. As DNA, the CDR3 is TGTGCCAGTAGTATGGTCCCTGGGGCCTACGAGCAGTACTTC.

This clonotype was observed a few times. The chain is built from TRBV20-1 and TRBJ2-7; no definite D call. Trimming removed 1 base at V and 2 bases at J, with 12 bases between. This CDR3 contains 14 residues. Germline V gene sequence: CDR1 DFQATT, CDR2 SNEGSKA (reference sequence). The CDR3, as DNA: TGCAGTGCTAGAGGGCTCCAGGCCACCTACGAGCAGTACTTC. It codes for CSARGLQATYEQYF.

This clonotype turned up a few times. The chain employs TRBV15 and TRBJ1-1; no clear D. Trimming stripped 1 base from V and 1 base from J, with 4 bases between. Looked up from germline, CDR1 is LNHNV and CDR2 is YYDKDF (reference sequence). CDR3 length equals 13 residues. CDR3 DNA: TGTGCCACCAGCAGAGTAGGGAACACTGAAGCTTTCTTT. This gives the protein CATSRVGNTEAFF.

This clonotype was seen only once. The V and J genes are TRBV7-2 and TRBJ2-1; D ambiguous. Germline CDR1 SGHTA, CDR2 FQGNSA. Between the trimmed V and J ends, which lost 5 bases and 6 bases, there was a span of 14 bases. CDR3 length: 14 residues. CDR3 in DNA: TGTGCCAGCAGCCGGGTCAGATTTTCCAATGAGCAGTTCTTC. This codes for CASSRVRFSNEQFF.

This clonotype has ten or more counts. V is TRBV20-1 and J is TRBJ2-2; D gene ambiguous. V was trimmed by 3 bases and J by 5 bases, leaving 10 bases between them. Germline V gene data show CDR1 as DFQATT and CDR2 as SNEGSKA (reference sequence). CDR3 size: 13 residues. CDR3 nucleotide sequence: TGCAGTGCTAGCTACCCGTCAACCGGGGAGCTGTTTTTT. Encoded protein: CSASYPSTGELFF.

This clonotype was recorded at least ten times. The chain combines TRBV11-2 with TRBJ2-1; D may be TRBD2 (6 bases). In germline, CDR1 is SGHAT, CDR2 FQNNGV. With 6 bases removed from V and 7 bases from J, the gap between germline ends came to 10 bases. The CDR3 extends over 12 amino acids. The CDR3 loop is CASSLSGNEQFF. CDR3 bases: TGTGCCAGCAGTTTAAGCGGGAATGAGCAGTTCTTC.

This clonotype has just a few counts. This chain uses TRBV19 with TRBJ1-5; a weak D match, TRBD1 (5 bases). CDR1 and CDR2 from the germline V gene are LNHDA and SQIVND (reference sequence). The germline V and J ends were trimmed by 9 bases and 5 bases, with 11 bases remaining between them. CDR3 size: 12 residues. The DNA for the CDR3 is TGTGCCAGCCGTGGGACGGATCAGCCCCAGCATTTT. This encodes CASRGTDQPQHF.

As to this clonotype: A much larger clone lies a single base off, so this may be a read error. This chain joins TRBV20-1 and TRBJ1-2; D might be TRBD1 (5 bases). Germline CDR1 is DFQATT and CDR2 is SNEGSKA (reference sequence). The CDR3 runs to 15 residues. Trimming pared 6 bases from V and 4 bases from J, leaving 21 bases between. The chain's CDR3 is CSAVPGWATIYGYTF. In DNA form, the CDR3 reads TGCAGTGCCGTCCCAGGGTGGGCGACAATCTATGGCTACACCTTC.

The rearrangement uses TRBV4-2 and TRBJ1-2; the match to TRBD1 covers 10 bases. The CDR3 has 16 amino acids. V shed 0 bases, J shed 3 bases, and the junction held 4 bases outside the gene matches. The germline CDR1 and CDR2 sequences are LGHNA and YNFKEQ. The CDR3 DNA reads TGTGCCAGCAGCCAAGATCATGGACAGGGGGACTATGGCTACACCTTC. Protein sequence: CASSQDHGQGDYGYTF.

The chain recombines TRBV6-6 with TRBJ2-1, with 14 bases fitting TRBD2. V lost 7 bases, J lost 7 bases, and 9 bases stayed unmatched. Germline assignment: CDR1 MNHNY and CDR2 SVGAGI (reference sequence). The CDR3 runs to 16 residues. CDR3 loop: CASTMGLAGERNEQFF. CDR3 DNA sequence: TGTGCCAGCACCATGGGACTAGCGGGAGAAAGGAATGAGCAGTTCTTC.

This clonotype has just a few counts. The chain has TRBV20-1 and TRBJ1-1, with TRBD1 as a possible D gene (5 bases). Germline lookup yields CDR1 DFQATT and CDR2 SNEGSKA (reference sequence). V was clipped by 2 bases and J by 4 bases, with 14 bases between them. CDR3 size: 14 residues. The CDR3 DNA reads as TGCAGTGCTAGACCCCAGGGATCAGGCACTGAAGCTTTCTTT. Translated: CSARPQGSGTEAFF.

This clonotype was observed a handful of times. The chain has TRBV28 and TRBJ2-1, with 10 bases that match TRBD2. The germline V gene encodes CDR1 MDHEN and CDR2 SYDVKM. This CDR3 is 15 amino acids long. The V gene end was trimmed by 8 bases and the J gene end by 6 bases; junction bases not matched to a gene: 10. CDR3 bases: TGTGCCAGCGCATTACCGGGACTAGCGTCCAATGAGCAGTTCTTC. The encoded protein is CASALPGLASNEQFF.

Regarding this clonotype: Given a much more abundant clone one base away, this may be a read error. The chain uses TRBV29-1 and TRBJ2-3, with D maybe TRBD1 (5 bases). The DNA end is a closer match to TRBJ1-5, so the J assignment may be wrong. The CDR3 runs to 17 residues. CDR1 SQVTM and CDR2 ANQGSEA come from the germline V gene. CDR3 sequence reads: CSVEDRGRPSFPDTQHF. DNA of the CDR3: TGCAGCGTTGAAGATAGGGGACGCCCCTCATTTCCAGATACGCAGCATTTT.

The sample holds a few counts of this clonotype. The chain couples TRBV5-1 to TRBJ2-3; D call uncertain. V lost 5 bases, J lost 0 bases, and 4 bases lay in between. The germline gives CDR1 SGHRS, CDR2 YFSETQ. The CDR3 length is 12 residues. The CDR3, as DNA: TGCGCCAGCAGATATAGCACAGATACGCAGTATTTT. It encodes CASRYSTDTQYF. Full variable domain (rest looked up from reference TRBV5-1 and TRBJ2-3): KAGVTQTPRYLIKTRGQQVTLSCSPISGHRSVSWYQQTPGQGLQFLFEYFSETQRNKGNFPGRFSGRQFSNSRSEMNVSTLELGDSALYLCASRYSTDTQYFGPGTRLTVL.

J is TRBJ1-4 and V is TRBV20-1; D not certain. The germline V gene encodes CDR1 DFQATT and CDR2 SNEGSKA (reference sequence). The V end was cut by 3 bases, the J end by 0 bases, with 5 bases between. The CDR3 runs 13 residues. The CDR3 region has the DNA TGCAGTGCTAGCTTGGCAACTAATGAAAAACTGTTTTTT. This codes for CSASLATNEKLFF.

This clonotype has just one count. The genes are TRBV2 and TRBJ2-7; D remains ambiguous. Germline V gene lookup returns CDR1 SNHLY and CDR2 FYNNEI. This CDR3 contains 11 residues. Trimming removed 8 bases at V and 6 bases at J, with 11 bases between. CDR3 sequence reads: CASAVGGEQYF. In DNA, the CDR3 is TGTGCCAGCGCTGTTGGTGGCGAGCAGTACTTC. Variable domain in full (rest from reference TRBV2 and TRBJ2-7): EPEVTQTPSHQVTQMGQEVILRCVPISNHLYFYWYRQILGQKVEFLVSFYNNEISEKSEIFDDQFSVERPDGSNFTLKIRSTKLEDSAMYFCASAVGGEQYFGPGTRLTVT.

This clonotype was seen repeatedly, ten times or more. As DNA, the CDR3 is TGCAGCGCTCAGTGGGGGAATGAGCAGTTCTTC. It codes for CSAQWGNEQFF. The gene calls are TRBV29-1 and TRBJ2-1, with D perhaps TRBD1 or TRBD2 (5 bases each). The CDR3 totals 11 residues. Germline-derived CDR1 and CDR2 are SQVTM and ANQGSEA. Trimming took 7 bases from V and 7 from J, leaving 11 bases between them.